The clone carrying this T cell receptor (beta chain) was seen more than once but under ten times. Clones were read by immunoSEQ multiplex PCR, and TCRdb kept only the in-frame ones, dropping some. The sample has tens of thousands of clones, approximately 85% seen once. The CDR3 has 13 amino acids. Trimming shortened V by 0 bases and J by 5 bases, and 8 bases separated the two germline ends. Germline values: CDR1 SGHRS, CDR2 YFSETQ. The data stem from a study of T cell responses to AZD1222 COVID-19 vaccine. The sequencing here drew on peripheral blood, taken 28 days after the second AZD1222 dose. The chain combines TRBV5-1 with TRBJ2-5, with D perhaps matching TRBD2 (5 bases). This TCR was recovered from an adult who received the AZD1222 COVID-19 vaccine. The chain's CDR3 is CASSLAGGETQYF. CDR3 DNA sequence: TGCGCCAGCAGCTTGGCCGGCGGGGAGACCCAGTACTTC.